The 5 T cell receptor beta chains in this list originate from one sample, sequenced in a study of regulatory T cells in long-lasting Graves disease. For TCR beta, libraries came from iRepertoire HTBI primers and Arm-PCR of CDR3 regions. Using its own MiXCR run on the multiplex PCR reads, TCRdb lists one record per CDR3 protein. Of some 350,000 distinct CDR3 sequences in the sample, about 16% are singletons; the top ten hold just over 20%. As for time point: newly diagnosed GD, antithyroid drugs for less than 3 months. The TCR library used RNA extracted from PBMCs. A further study also used this sample, focusing on T cells in Graves' hyperthyroidism and ophthalmopathy.

The source material was peripheral blood mononuclear cells (PBMCs), sampled at new diagnosis, from a patient treated with antithyroid drugs. The receptors were gathered from a young woman with Graves disease.

Many counts were recorded for this clonotype. The J gene is TRBJ2-7, the V gene TRBV12-3 or TRBV12-4; possible D gene TRBD1, 7 bases. The CDR3 has 14 amino acids. Trimming cost V 3 bases and J 6 bases, with 15 bases left between them. CDR3 sequence (DNA): TGTGCCAGCAGTTTCGCCAGGGGGGCCTCCGAGCAGTACTTC. It codes for CASSFARGASEQYF.

This clonotype has a count of ten or more. The chain employs TRBV24-1 and TRBJ2-2, with 12 nucleotides matching TRBD2. From germline, CDR1 is KGHDR and CDR2 SFDVKD. The J segment lost 2 bases and the V segment lost 3 bases, leaving 0 bases of the junction unmatched. The CDR3 covers 16 residues. This CDR3 is CATSDGLAGNTGELFF. The DNA for the CDR3 is TGTGCCACCAGTGATGGACTAGCGGGAAACACCGGGGAGCTGTTTTTT.

This clonotype has more than one count but fewer than ten. This chain uses TRBV30 with TRBJ2-7, with 10 bases aligning to TRBD2. V shed 5 bases, J shed 1 base, and the junction held 2 bases outside the gene matches. This CDR3 comprises 13 residues. In germline, CDR1 is GTSNPN, CDR2 SVGIG (reference sequence). CDR3 sequence (DNA): TGTGCCTGGTCTAGCGGGGGATCCTACGAGCAGTACTTC. Its translation is CAWSSGGSYEQYF.

This clonotype was recorded at least ten times. The chain recombines TRBV18 with TRBJ2-7; a weak D match, TRBD1 (5 bases). CDR3 length: 14 amino acids. Trimming took off 3 bases at V and 2 bases at J, with 11 bases between the two ends. The germline V gene has CDR1 KGHSH and CDR2 LQKENI. The CDR3 sequence: CASSPLQVTYEQYF. In DNA, the CDR3 is TGTGCCAGCTCACCTCTACAGGTGACCTACGAGCAGTACTTC.

This chain uses TRBV29-1 with TRBJ2-1; 9 bases are shared with TRBD2. Trimming cost V 1 base and J 10 bases; bases outside gene matches: 14. Germline V gene lookup returns CDR1 SQVTM and CDR2 ANQGSEA. This CDR3 comprises 16 residues. CDR3 in amino acids: CSVEVVGLAGLGEQFF. CDR3 DNA: TGCAGCGTTGAAGTGGTAGGTCTAGCGGGATTGGGGGAGCAGTTCTTC.